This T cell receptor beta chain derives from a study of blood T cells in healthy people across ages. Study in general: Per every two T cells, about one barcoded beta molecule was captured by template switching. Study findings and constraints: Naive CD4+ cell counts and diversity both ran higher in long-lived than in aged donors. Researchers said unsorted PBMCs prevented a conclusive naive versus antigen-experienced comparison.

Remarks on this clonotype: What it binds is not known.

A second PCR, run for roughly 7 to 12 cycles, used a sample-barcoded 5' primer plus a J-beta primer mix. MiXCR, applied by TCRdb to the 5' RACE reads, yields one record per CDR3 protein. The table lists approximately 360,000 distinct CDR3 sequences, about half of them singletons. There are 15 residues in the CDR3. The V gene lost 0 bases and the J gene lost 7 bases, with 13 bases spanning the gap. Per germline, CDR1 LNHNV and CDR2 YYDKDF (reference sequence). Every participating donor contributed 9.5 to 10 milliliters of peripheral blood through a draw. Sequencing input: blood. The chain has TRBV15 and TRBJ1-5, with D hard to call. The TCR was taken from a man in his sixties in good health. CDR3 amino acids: CATSRDRGVGQPQHF. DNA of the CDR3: TGTGCCACCAGCAGAGATCGTGGGGTTGGGCAGCCCCAGCATTTT.